The 29 T cell receptor beta chains given below trace back to one sample, sequenced in a study of shared clonotypes between healthy human individuals. TCRdb keeps only in-frame clones here, not all; method: immunoSEQ multiplex PCR. The sample lists 2 million to 2.5 million clones, around 95% occurring once. The sequencing input was naive CD4+ T cells sorted from blood. Subset reported: CD45RA+ positively selected. The receptors derive from a man between 18 and 29 years old in good health.

This clone was seen just once. This rearrangement joins TRBV2 to TRBJ1-2; 8 bases map to TRBD1. J lost 4 bases, V lost 5 bases, and 6 bases had no gene match. Germline CDR1 SNHLY, CDR2 FYNNEI. The CDR3 is made up of 14 amino acids. The CDR3 nucleotides are TGTGCCAGCAGTCCTCGACAGGGGATCTATGGCTACACCTTC. It is translated as CASSPRQGIYGYTF.

The chain joins TRBV7-2 to TRBJ2-5; D not resolved. Germline CDR1 SGHTA, CDR2 FQGNSA. The CDR3 loop spans 12 amino acids. Trimming pared 2 bases from V and 5 bases from J, leaving 6 bases between. The CDR3 coding sequence is TGTGCCAGCAGCTTATACGTGGAGACCCAGTACTTC. Its protein product is CASSLYVETQYF.

CDR3 nucleotide sequence: TGTGCCAGCAGCCGTGGAGAGGGGAGTTCACCCCTCCACTTT. It codes for CASSRGEGSSPLHF. This sequence joins TRBV5-5 and TRBJ1-6; possibly TRBD1 for D (5 bases). Per the germline V gene, CDR1 is SGHKS and CDR2 is YYEKEE (reference sequence). The germline V and J ends were trimmed by 4 bases and 9 bases, with 14 bases remaining between them. This CDR3 spans 14 amino acids.

As to this clone: Additional DNA sequences in this sample encode the identical CDR3. This chain uses TRBV7-8 with TRBJ1-1; TRBD1 agrees at 8 bases. This CDR3 has 14 amino acids. J lost 1 base, V lost 4 bases, and 2 bases had no gene match. Germline V gene lookup returns CDR1 SGHVS and CDR2 FQNEAQ. CDR3 bases: TGTGCCAGCAGCTCAGGACAGGGGAACACTGAAGCTTTCTTT. Its protein product is CASSSGQGNTEAFF.

The rearrangement links TRBV28 to TRBJ1-2; weak D call: TRBD1 (5 bases). V was clipped by 7 bases and J by 5 bases, with 14 bases between them. Germline V gene data show CDR1 as MDHEN and CDR2 as SYDVKM. The CDR3 totals 13 residues. CDR3 nucleotide sequence: TGTGCCAGCATCCCTGGGGGGTCGTATGGCTACACCTTC. Its protein is CASIPGGSYGYTF.

The rearrangement joins TRBV11-2 to TRBJ2-1; D is possibly TRBD1 or TRBD2 (5 bases each). Germline CDR1 and CDR2: SGHAT and FQNNGV. This CDR3 region has 14 residues. With 0 bases removed from V and 8 bases from J, the gap between germline ends came to 11 bases. Here the CDR3 reads CASSLDLGTDEQFF. The CDR3 DNA reads TGTGCCAGCAGCTTAGATCTTGGGACGGATGAGCAGTTCTTC.

The chain has TRBV5-1 and TRBJ2-7; D is possibly TRBD1 (6 bases). The germline CDR1 and CDR2 sequences are SGHRS and YFSETQ. Trimming left V 4 bases short and J 6 bases short, with 23 bases between. This CDR3 spans 16 amino acids. The CDR3 spells CASSTNTGHIPSEQYF. The CDR3 DNA reads TGCGCCAGCAGCACGAACACGGGACACATCCCCAGCGAGCAGTACTTC.

On this clone: This may arise from a read error, as a much more abundant clone is one base away. The same CDR3 is also encoded by other DNA sequences in this sample. The chain couples TRBV7-8 to TRBJ1-3; possibly TRBD1 for D (5 bases). This CDR3 contains 13 residues. Germline CDR1 SGHVS, CDR2 FQNEAQ. V was clipped by 1 base and J by 4 bases, with 5 bases between them. The CDR3 DNA is TGTGCCAGCAGCTTAGACAGGGGAAACACCATATATTTT. It specifies CASSLDRGNTIYF.

The rearrangement joins TRBV12-5 to TRBJ1-5; D is unresolved. In germline, CDR1 is LGHNT, CDR2 FRNRAP. Trimming shortened V by 8 bases and J by 7 bases, and 12 bases separated the two germline ends. CDR3 length: 12 amino acids. As DNA, the CDR3 is TGTGCTAGTTTGGCAGAAGTACAGCCCCAGCATTTT. It codes for CASLAEVQPQHF.

This clone was seen only once. The chain couples TRBV10-2 to TRBJ2-3, with 9 bases identical to TRBD2. Germline CDR1 reads WSHSY; CDR2 reads SAAADI. The trim removed 5 bases at V and 5 bases at J, leaving 5 bases unmatched. This CDR3 region has 14 residues. The CDR3 loop is CASSLAGARDTQYF. Here the CDR3 DNA reads TGCGCCAGCAGTTTAGCGGGGGCAAGAGATACGCAGTATTTT.

The CDR3 DNA is TGTGCCAGCAGGTCACAGGGGGGCGTTGACACCGGGGAGCTGTTTTTT. It specifies CASRSQGGVDTGELFF. The genes are TRBV5-4 and TRBJ2-2, with 8 bases identical to TRBD1. The V gene's germline CDR1 is SGHNT and CDR2 YYREEE (reference sequence). The V gene end was trimmed by 5 bases and the J gene end by 3 bases; junction bases not matched to a gene: 9. The CDR3 extends over 16 amino acids.

The chain couples TRBV30 to TRBJ2-1; the match to TRBD1 covers 7 bases. With V trimmed by 4 bases and J by 2 bases, 8 bases remained unmatched. The germline V gene has CDR1 GTSNPN and CDR2 SVGIG (reference sequence). The CDR3 contains 15 residues. CDR3 in DNA: TGTGCCTGGACTAAAACCGGGACAGCCTACAATGAGCAGTTCTTC. Amino acid sequence: CAWTKTGTAYNEQFF.

The rearrangement links TRBV5-4 to TRBJ2-3, with D unresolved. Trimming took off 9 bases at V and 2 bases at J, with 16 bases between the two ends. The CDR3 runs to 14 residues. Germline lookup yields CDR1 SGHNT and CDR2 YYREEE (reference sequence). CDR3: CATALSAYTDTQYF. In DNA form, the CDR3 reads TGTGCCACCGCCCTTTCCGCTTACACAGATACGCAGTATTTT. The complete variable domain, with remaining parts taken from reference TRBV5-4 and TRBJ2-3, reads ETGVTQSPTHLIKTRGQQVTLRCSSQSGHNTVSWYQQALGQGPQFIFQYYREEENGRGNFPPRFSGLQFPNYSSELNVNALELDDSALYLCATALSAYTDTQYFGPGTRLTVL.

This clone was observed once. The V and J genes are TRBV2 and TRBJ2-5, with 11 positions matching TRBD2. The CDR3 has 15 amino acids. V shed 8 bases, J shed 5 bases, and the junction held 10 bases outside the gene matches. Looked up from germline, CDR1 is SNHLY and CDR2 is FYNNEI. The CDR3: CASGRSGGAYETQYF. The CDR3, as DNA: TGTGCCAGCGGGCGTAGCGGGGGGGCTTACGAGACCCAGTACTTC.

The chain has TRBV11-3 and TRBJ1-1, with 7 bases that match TRBD1. Germline values: CDR1 SGHNT, CDR2 YENEEA. The trim removed 3 bases at V and 11 bases at J, leaving 9 bases unmatched. The CDR3 runs to 13 residues. CDR3 protein: CASSFDRESYAFF. The CDR3 coding sequence is TGTGCCAGCAGCTTTGACAGGGAGAGTTACGCTTTCTTT.

This chain uses TRBV6-5 with TRBJ1-1, with 11 positions matching TRBD1. The CDR3 runs to 15 residues. The germline CDR1 and CDR2 sequences are MNHEY and SVGAGI. The ends lost 4 bases at V and 5 bases at J; junction bases unmatched: 6. This chain's CDR3 is CASSSTGQGATEAFF. The CDR3 DNA reads TGTGCCAGCAGTTCTACCGGACAGGGGGCTACTGAAGCTTTCTTT.

The J gene is TRBJ2-7, the V gene TRBV2, with 9 bases that match TRBD1. The trim removed 11 bases at V and 1 base at J, leaving 12 bases unmatched. The CDR3 spans 15 residues. CDR1 is SNHLY and CDR2 is FYNNEI in the germline V gene. The CDR3 reads CACTGGTTGSYEQYF. For the CDR3, the DNA is TGTGCCTGTACAGGGGGCACCACCGGGTCCTACGAGCAGTACTTC.

V gene TRBV29-1 combines with J gene TRBJ1-6; no reliable D call. The germline V and J ends were trimmed by 4 bases and 6 bases, with 10 bases remaining between them. Germline CDR1 is SQVTM and CDR2 is ANQGSEA. CDR3 length: 13 residues. CDR3 DNA sequence: TGCAGCGTTGCCCCCCAGCCTAATTCACCCCTCCACTTT. The encoded protein is CSVAPQPNSPLHF.

This clone was observed a single time. The CDR3 coding sequence is TGTGCCAGCAGCGTAGAGGTGGCGAACACTGAAGCTTTCTTT. This sequence encodes CASSVEVANTEAFF. The chain combines TRBV9 with TRBJ1-1, with D unclear. Deletions cut 0 bases from V and 1 base from J, with 7 bases between. This CDR3 is 14 amino acids long. Germline V gene lookup returns CDR1 SGDLS and CDR2 YYNGEE.

V and J are TRBV2 and TRBJ1-6, with TRBD1 matching 7 bases. Germline CDR1 and CDR2: SNHLY and FYNNEI. This CDR3 region has 14 residues. The V segment lost 7 bases and the J segment 5 bases; nucleotides outside the gene matches: 5. The CDR3 sequence: CASKVQGDNSPLHF. In DNA, the CDR3 is TGTGCCAGCAAGGTTCAGGGGGATAATTCACCCCTCCACTTT.

This chain uses TRBV2 with TRBJ1-1; possibly TRBD1 for D (5 bases). Trimming pared 5 bases from V and 2 bases from J, leaving 9 bases between. Germline V gene sequence: CDR1 SNHLY, CDR2 FYNNEI. CDR3 length equals 13 residues. Here the CDR3 reads CASSWGRNTEAFF. The CDR3, as DNA: TGTGCCAGCAGTTGGGGGAGAAACACTGAAGCTTTCTTT.

The chain joins TRBV2 to TRBJ2-1, with D unresolved. This CDR3 comprises 16 residues. CDR1 is SNHLY, CDR2 FYNNEI, per germline. V shed 4 bases and J shed 3 bases, with 16 bases lying between them. As DNA, the CDR3 is TGTGCCAGCAGTGCCGCAGCACTGACGATCTACAATGAGCAGTTCTTC. This gives the protein CASSAAALTIYNEQFF.

The chain has TRBV4-1 and TRBJ2-2, with 12 bases that match TRBD1. The junction had 3 bases not matched to a gene; V was cut back by 6 bases and J by 4 bases. CDR1 and CDR2 (germline): MGHRA, YSYEKL. CDR3 length: 15 residues. The CDR3 loop is CASRSGQGATGELFF. CDR3 bases: TGCGCCAGCAGATCGGGACAGGGGGCCACCGGGGAGCTGTTTTTT.

This clone was detected once. The chain uses TRBV19 and TRBJ2-1; 10 positions match TRBD2. In germline, CDR1 is LNHDA, CDR2 SQIVND (reference sequence). This CDR3 has 16 amino acids. The ends lost 3 bases at V and 3 bases at J; junction bases unmatched: 5. CDR3 coding DNA: TGTGCCAGTAGTATTCTTACTAGCGGGATCTACAATGAGCAGTTCTTC. It translates to CASSILTSGIYNEQFF.

With regard to this clone: At the DNA level, this CDR3 is encoded by other sequences in the same sample as well. The chain recombines TRBV18 with TRBJ2-2; D perhaps matches TRBD1 (5 bases). V was shortened by 3 bases and J by 3 bases, with 5 bases between the two germline ends. The CDR3 length is 13 residues. Germline CDR1 reads KGHSH; CDR2 reads LQKENI. The CDR3 is CASSPRDTGELFF. Written as DNA, the CDR3 is TGTGCCAGCTCACCCAGGGACACCGGGGAGCTGTTTTTT.

This clone is a singleton in its sample. Other DNA sequences in the same sample also yield this CDR3. The chain is built from TRBV11-2 and TRBJ1-3; the D is unclear. V was shortened by 1 base and J by 0 bases, with 7 bases between the two germline ends. CDR3 length equals 15 residues. Germline loops: CDR1 SGHAT, CDR2 FQNNGV. CDR3 amino acids: CASSLVSGSGNTIYF. The CDR3 nucleotides read TGTGCCAGCAGCTTAGTCTCGGGCTCTGGAAACACCATATATTTT.

DNA for the CDR3: TGTGCCAGCAGCCAGACCGGGACAGGGGGGAACACAGATACGCAGTATTTT. This sequence encodes CASSQTGTGGNTDTQYF. This chain links TRBV4-2 with TRBJ2-3; 11 nucleotides line up with TRBD1. From germline, CDR1 is LGHNA and CDR2 YNFKEQ. V was clipped by 3 bases and J by 2 bases; unmatched bases: 7. There are 17 residues in the CDR3.

The V gene is TRBV5-1, the J gene TRBJ1-4; D is ambiguous. CDR3 size: 16 residues. Looked up from germline, CDR1 is SGHRS and CDR2 is YFSETQ. V dropped 4 bases and J dropped 0 bases, with 13 bases sitting between them. The CDR3: CASSQDSTATNEKLFF. DNA of the CDR3: TGCGCCAGCAGCCAAGATTCTACAGCAACTAATGAAAAACTGTTTTTT.

This clone has only one observation. The DNA of the CDR3 is TGTGCCAGCAGGCCGTCGGGGACGGAGACCCAGTACTTC. It yields the protein CASRPSGTETQYF. This chain uses TRBV9 with TRBJ2-5, with D possibly being TRBD1 or TRBD2 (5 bases each). This CDR3 contains 13 residues. Germline V gives CDR1 SGDLS, CDR2 YYNGEE. V was cut by 5 bases and J by 5 bases, with 13 bases left in between.